This TCR beta chain was profiled in a study of human thymus T cells. The germline gives CDR1 SQVTM, CDR2 ANQGSEA. The CDR3 spans 13 residues. V shed 5 bases and J shed 8 bases, with 15 bases lying between them. Measured with immunoSEQ multiplex PCR; TCRdb has only the in-frame clones, and not every one. The top ten hold 0.025% to 0.035% of the sample, which has more than 70,000 clones, roughly 97% seen once. Surgeons resected thymus tissue during corrective heart surgery. The receptor's source is a boy younger than two with a congenital heart defect but otherwise immunologically healthy. The V gene is TRBV29-1, the J gene TRBJ1-4; D is ambiguous. Sequenced sample: thymus tissue. CDR3 residues: CSVRKGVGEKLFF. CDR3 coding DNA: TGCAGCGTTAGGAAAGGAGTTGGGGAAAAACTGTTTTTT.